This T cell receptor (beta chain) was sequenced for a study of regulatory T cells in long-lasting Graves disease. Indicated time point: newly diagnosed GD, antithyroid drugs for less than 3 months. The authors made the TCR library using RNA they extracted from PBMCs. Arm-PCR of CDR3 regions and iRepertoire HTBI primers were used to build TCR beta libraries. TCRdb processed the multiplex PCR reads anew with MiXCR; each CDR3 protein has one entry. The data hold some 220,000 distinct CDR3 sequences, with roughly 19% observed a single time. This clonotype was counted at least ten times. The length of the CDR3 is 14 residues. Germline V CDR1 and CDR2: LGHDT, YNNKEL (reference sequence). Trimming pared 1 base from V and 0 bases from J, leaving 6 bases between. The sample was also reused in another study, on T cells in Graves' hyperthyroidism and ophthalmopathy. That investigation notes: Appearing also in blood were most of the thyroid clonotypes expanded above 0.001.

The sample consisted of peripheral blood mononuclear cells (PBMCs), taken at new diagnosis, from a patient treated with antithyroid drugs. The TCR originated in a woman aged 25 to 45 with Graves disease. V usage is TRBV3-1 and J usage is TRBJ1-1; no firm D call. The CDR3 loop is CASSQGAVNTEAFF. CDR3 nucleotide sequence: TGTGCCAGCAGCCAAGGGGCCGTGAACACTGAAGCTTTCTTT.